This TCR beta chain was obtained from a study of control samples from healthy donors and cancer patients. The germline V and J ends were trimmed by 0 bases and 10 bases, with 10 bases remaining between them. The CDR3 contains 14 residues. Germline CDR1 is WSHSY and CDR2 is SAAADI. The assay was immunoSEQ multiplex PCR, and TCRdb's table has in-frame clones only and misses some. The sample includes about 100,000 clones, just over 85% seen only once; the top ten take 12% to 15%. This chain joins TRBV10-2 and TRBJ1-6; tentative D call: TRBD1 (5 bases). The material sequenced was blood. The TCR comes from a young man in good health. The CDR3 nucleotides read TGCGCCAGCAGTGAGTCTGTAGGGGTGTCACCCCTCCACTTT. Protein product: CASSESVGVSPLHF.